The 27 T cell receptor beta chains reported below all come from one sample, sequenced in a study of shared clonotypes between healthy human individuals. Measured with immunoSEQ multiplex PCR; TCRdb has only the in-frame clones, and not every one. The sample has some 1,900,000 clones, about 95% seen once. Naive CD8 cells lacked CD45RO and underwent positive selection for CCR7, leaving out terminally differentiated effector memory CD45RA+ cells. Sequencing input: naive CD8+ T cells sorted from blood. The source is a man aged 18 to 30 in good health.

The chain joins TRBV6-5 to TRBJ1-2, with 10 bases matching TRBD1. The CDR3 is 14 amino acids. V trimming: 2 bases; J trimming: 7 bases; junction bases outside the gene matches: 4. Germline-derived CDR1 and CDR2 are MNHEY and SVGAGI. The CDR3 reads CASSYEGQGFGYTF. The CDR3 nucleotides are TGTGCCAGCAGTTACGAGGGACAGGGGTTTGGCTACACCTTC.

The chain employs TRBV19 and TRBJ2-2, with D maybe TRBD1 (6 bases). There are 16 residues in the CDR3. Trimming shortened V by 2 bases and J by 5 bases, and 15 bases separated the two germline ends. Germline assignment: CDR1 LNHDA and CDR2 SQIVND (reference sequence). The CDR3 bases are TGTGCCAGTAGTATAAATGGGGGCGACCTGACCGGGGAGCTGTTTTTT. It specifies CASSINGGDLTGELFF. The complete variable domain, with remaining parts taken from reference TRBV19 and TRBJ2-2, reads DGGITQSPKYLFRKEGQNVTLSCEQNLNHDAMYWYRQDPGQGLRLIYYSQIVNDFQKGDIAEGYSVSREKKESFPLTVTSAQKNPTAFYLCASSINGGDLTGELFFGEGSRLTVL.

This clone occurred once. This rearrangement joins TRBV5-6 to TRBJ2-3; 7 positions match TRBD2. Unmatched junction bases numbered 7, after V lost 0 bases and J lost 0 bases. CDR1 SGHDT and CDR2 YYEEEE come from the germline V gene. This CDR3 region has 17 residues. CDR3 bases: TGTGCCAGCAGCTTGGAGATGACTAGCCCGAGCACAGATACGCAGTATTTT. Translated, it gives CASSLEMTSPSTDTQYF.

The chain uses TRBV4-1 and TRBJ2-7, with D uncertain. This CDR3 has 16 residues. V was pared by 0 bases and J by 1 base, with 13 bases between. Germline assignment: CDR1 MGHRA and CDR2 YSYEKL. CDR3 nucleotides: TGCGCCAGCAGCCAAGAGGATCTTTACAGTTCCTACGAGCAGTACTTC. Protein product: CASSQEDLYSSYEQYF.

This clone was observed a handful of times. The same CDR3 arises from other DNA sequences in this sample as well. This chain uses TRBV2 with TRBJ1-5; perhaps TRBD1 as D (5 bases). V dropped 6 bases and J dropped 4 bases, with 10 bases sitting between them. The CDR3 covers 13 residues. CDR1 is SNHLY and CDR2 is FYNNEI in the germline V gene. The CDR3 bases are TGTGCCAGCAGCGGGGCGGGGAATCAGCCCCAGCATTTT. Its protein is CASSGAGNQPQHF.

This sequence joins TRBV9 and TRBJ2-7, with 10 bases fitting TRBD2. Germline assignment: CDR1 SGDLS and CDR2 YYNGEE. The CDR3 loop spans 13 amino acids. V lost 0 bases, J lost 9 bases, and 3 bases stayed unmatched. The CDR3 bases are TGTGCCAGCAGCGTAGAAACTAGCGGGGTGCAGTACTTC. Translation gives CASSVETSGVQYF. The full variable domain, with the rest looked up from reference TRBV9 and TRBJ2-7, is DSGVTQTPKHLITATGQRVTLRCSPRSGDLSVYWYQQSLDQGLQFLIQYYNGEERAKGNILERFSAQQFPDLHSELNLSSLELGDSALYFCASSVETSGVQYFGPGTRLTVT.

The chain joins TRBV28 to TRBJ2-7; TRBD2 agrees at 7 bases. Germline trimming cut 7 bases from V and 3 bases from J; bases unmatched to any gene: 6. The CDR3 spans 13 residues. Germline CDR1 MDHEN, CDR2 SYDVKM. This CDR3 reads CASMSGTYYEQYF. In DNA, the CDR3 is TGTGCCAGCATGAGCGGGACGTACTACGAGCAGTACTTC.

The chain is built from TRBV27 and TRBJ2-5; TRBD1 matches at 7 bases. CDR3 length: 15 residues. Looked up from germline, CDR1 is MNHEY and CDR2 is SMNVEV (reference sequence). V gave up 0 bases and J gave up 2 bases; unmatched junction bases: 3. The CDR3 reads CASSLSPGQQETQYF. The CDR3 DNA follows: TGTGCCAGCAGTTTATCCCCGGGACAGCAAGAGACCCAGTACTTC.

V usage is TRBV6-6 and J usage is TRBJ1-1; weak D call: TRBD1 (5 bases). V was pared by 8 bases and J by 0 bases, with 10 bases between. The CDR3 runs to 13 residues. Germline V gene data show CDR1 as MNHNY and CDR2 as SVGAGI (reference sequence). CDR3 protein: CASGHGLNTEAFF. DNA of the CDR3: TGTGCCAGCGGACACGGCCTGAACACTGAAGCTTTCTTT.

The J gene is TRBJ1-6, the V gene TRBV19; D call uncertain. Trimming pared 6 bases from V and 7 bases from J, leaving 16 bases between. The germline V gene has CDR1 LNHDA and CDR2 SQIVND (reference sequence). CDR3 length equals 15 residues. The CDR3 DNA reads TGTGCCAGTAGCCACCTCCCGGGAGGCAATTCACCCCTCCACTTT. This gives the protein CASSHLPGGNSPLHF.

The chain has TRBV6-5 and TRBJ2-5, with 9 bases matching TRBD2. CDR1 is MNHEY, CDR2 SVGAGI, per germline. J gave up 2 bases and V 4 bases, and 5 bases lay outside the gene matches. This CDR3 region has 15 residues. The CDR3 coding sequence is TGTGCCAGCAGTTTTACTAGCGGGTCACAAGAGACCCAGTACTTC. Its translation is CASSFTSGSQETQYF.

This clone was recorded only once. The chain combines TRBV7-2 with TRBJ1-4, with a weak D call TRBD1 (6 bases). The V and J ends lost 1 base and 7 bases respectively, with 13 bases between them. This CDR3 comprises 15 residues. Germline CDR1 is SGHTA and CDR2 is FQGNSA. The CDR3: CASSLDGTIFEKLFF. In DNA, the CDR3 is TGTGCCAGCAGCTTAGACGGGACAATATTTGAAAAACTGTTTTTT.

V is TRBV7-9 and J is TRBJ2-1; 9 bases match TRBD2. This CDR3 contains 13 residues. Per the germline V gene, CDR1 is SEHNR and CDR2 is FQNEAQ (reference sequence). V lost 5 bases to trimming and J lost 8 bases; unmatched junction nucleotides: 4. The CDR3 DNA reads TGTGCCAGCAGCCCTAGCGGGAAGGATGAGCAGTTCTTC. Residues: CASSPSGKDEQFF.

This chain links TRBV29-1 with TRBJ2-2; tentatively, D is TRBD2 (6 bases). Germline V CDR1 and CDR2: SQVTM, ANQGSEA. CDR3 length equals 13 residues. V shed 3 bases and J shed 8 bases, with 13 bases lying between them. CDR3 sequence: CSVDPSAGGELFF. For the CDR3, the DNA is TGCAGCGTTGATCCCAGCGCGGGAGGGGAGCTGTTTTTT.

The chain carries TRBV7-2 and TRBJ2-1; TRBD1 matches at 8 bases. The trim removed 4 bases at V and 8 bases at J, leaving 7 bases unmatched. The CDR3 loop spans 14 amino acids. CDR1 is SGHTA and CDR2 is FQGNSA in the germline V gene. CDR3 bases: TGTGCCAGCAGCTACCACGGACAGGGATATGAGCAGTTCTTC. This translates into CASSYHGQGYEQFF.

V and J are TRBV9 and TRBJ2-1; D is possibly TRBD2 (6 bases). V was trimmed by 2 bases and J by 2 bases, leaving 11 bases between them. There are 15 residues in the CDR3. CDR1 SGDLS and CDR2 YYNGEE come from the germline V gene. This CDR3 reads CASSVGGNTYNEQFF. The CDR3, as DNA: TGTGCCAGCAGCGTGGGCGGGAACACCTACAATGAGCAGTTCTTC.

The chain carries TRBV5-4 and TRBJ2-3; 7 bases are shared with TRBD2. Germline CDR1 SGHNT, CDR2 YYREEE (reference sequence). The CDR3 has 16 residues. Trimming cost V 2 bases and J 4 bases; bases outside gene matches: 10. CDR3 sequence: CASSLRGGGLSDTQYF. CDR3 bases: TGTGCCAGCAGCTTACGGGGCGGGGGTTTGTCAGATACGCAGTATTTT.

V gene TRBV10-2 combines with J gene TRBJ2-5; no reliable D call. The CDR3 is 15 amino acids. Looked up from germline, CDR1 is WSHSY and CDR2 is SAAADI. Trimming pared 0 bases from V and 1 base from J, leaving 9 bases between. CDR3 amino acids: CASSESLGRQETQYF. Written as DNA, the CDR3 is TGCGCCAGCAGTGAGTCGCTCGGACGCCAAGAGACCCAGTACTTC.

This clone was seen a handful of times. This sample also contains other DNA sequences that code for the same CDR3. J is TRBJ2-7 and V is TRBV11-2; D might be TRBD1 (6 bases). The length of the CDR3 is 12 residues. Germline lookup yields CDR1 SGHAT and CDR2 FQNNGV. The V and J ends lost 5 bases and 3 bases respectively, with 8 bases between them. CDR3 residues: CASSPDSYEQYF. CDR3 DNA sequence: TGTGCCAGCAGCCCGGACAGCTACGAGCAGTACTTC. The variable domain in full, with the rest retrieved from reference TRBV11-2 and TRBJ2-7, is EAGVAQSPRYKIIEKRQSVAFWCNPISGHATLYWYQQILGQGPKLLIQFQNNGVVDDSQLPKDRFSAERLKGVDSTLKIQPAKLEDSAVYLCASSPDSYEQYFGPGTRLTVT.

The V gene is TRBV5-6, the J gene TRBJ2-1, with 8 bases identical to TRBD1. Per the germline V gene, CDR1 is SGHDT and CDR2 is YYEEEE. V shed 4 bases, J shed 1 base, and the junction held 7 bases outside the gene matches. The CDR3 has 16 amino acids. The CDR3 spells CASSQSGGQSYNEQFF. The CDR3 DNA follows: TGTGCCAGCAGCCAATCAGGGGGCCAATCCTACAATGAGCAGTTCTTC. The variable domain in full, completed from reference TRBV5-6 and TRBJ2-1, reads DAGVTQSPTHLIKTRGQQVTLRCSPKSGHDTVSWYQQALGQGPQFIFQYYEEEERQRGNFPDRFSGHQFPNYSSELNVNALLLGDSALYLCASSQSGGQSYNEQFFGPGTRLTVL.

As for this clone: This specimen includes other DNA sequences encoding the same CDR3. V usage is TRBV28 and J usage is TRBJ2-7, with a tentative D call TRBD1 (5 bases). The CDR3 length is 13 residues. With 4 bases removed from V and 3 bases from J, the gap between germline ends came to 10 bases. Germline CDR1 is MDHEN and CDR2 is SYDVKM. The CDR3 coding sequence is TGTGCCAGCAGTTCAACTCAGGGCTACGAGCAGTACTTC. Its protein is CASSSTQGYEQYF.

The chain links TRBV5-6 to TRBJ1-1; D remains unclear. This CDR3 has 13 residues. Germline V lookup: CDR1 SGHDT, CDR2 YYEEEE. V lost 3 bases, J lost 0 bases, and 6 bases lay in between. CDR3 residues: CASSSIVNTEAFF. In DNA, the CDR3 is TGTGCCAGCAGCTCCATTGTGAACACTGAAGCTTTCTTT. Using reference TRBV5-6 and TRBJ1-1 for the parts outside the CDR3, the full variable domain is DAGVTQSPTHLIKTRGQQVTLRCSPKSGHDTVSWYQQALGQGPQFIFQYYEEEERQRGNFPDRFSGHQFPNYSSELNVNALLLGDSALYLCASSSIVNTEAFFGQGTRLTVV.

This sequence joins TRBV27 and TRBJ1-2, with 9 bases matching TRBD1. J lost 4 bases, V lost 5 bases, and 5 bases had no gene match. This CDR3 has 14 residues. Per the germline V gene, CDR1 is MNHEY and CDR2 is SMNVEV (reference sequence). The CDR3 sequence: CASSPQTGGYGYTF. In nucleotides, the CDR3 is TGTGCCAGCAGTCCCCAGACAGGGGGCTATGGCTACACCTTC.

The V and J genes are TRBV4-2 and TRBJ2-7, with 9 positions matching TRBD1. Germline V gene lookup returns CDR1 LGHNA and CDR2 YNFKEQ. CDR3 length: 14 residues. The trim removed 8 bases at V and 4 bases at J, leaving 9 bases unmatched. CDR3 nucleotide sequence: TGTGCCAGCCGGGACAGGGAGACAGTGTACGAGCAGTACTTC. Translated, it gives CASRDRETVYEQYF.

On this clone itself: Within the sample, other DNA sequences also encode this same CDR3. The V call is TRBV19, the J call TRBJ2-7, with 8 positions matching TRBD1. Germline CDR1 reads LNHDA; CDR2 reads SQIVND (reference sequence). J was trimmed by 4 bases and V by 6 bases; bases with no gene match: 2. This CDR3 has 12 residues. The CDR3 nucleotides read TGTGCCAGTAGCGACAGGGGATACGAGCAGTACTTC. This encodes CASSDRGYEQYF.

This clone was recorded only once. The J gene is TRBJ1-2, the V gene TRBV6-1; D might be TRBD1 (6 bases). Trimming removed 7 bases at V and 6 bases at J, with 9 bases between. CDR1 MNHNS and CDR2 SASEGT come from the germline V gene. The CDR3 consists of 11 residues. This CDR3 reads CASKQGNGYTF. Written as DNA, the CDR3 is TGTGCCAGCAAACAGGGCAATGGCTACACCTTC.

CDR3 bases: TGTGCCACCTCGAGGGACCCGGAGGAGCAGTACTTC. The encoded protein is CATSRDPEEQYF. This chain connects TRBV10-3 to TRBJ2-7; D might be TRBD1 or TRBD2, each matching 5 bases. The V end lost 10 bases, the J end lost 7 bases, and 17 bases lay between the germline ends. The germline V gene has CDR1 ENHRY and CDR2 SYGVKD. The CDR3 is 12 residues long.